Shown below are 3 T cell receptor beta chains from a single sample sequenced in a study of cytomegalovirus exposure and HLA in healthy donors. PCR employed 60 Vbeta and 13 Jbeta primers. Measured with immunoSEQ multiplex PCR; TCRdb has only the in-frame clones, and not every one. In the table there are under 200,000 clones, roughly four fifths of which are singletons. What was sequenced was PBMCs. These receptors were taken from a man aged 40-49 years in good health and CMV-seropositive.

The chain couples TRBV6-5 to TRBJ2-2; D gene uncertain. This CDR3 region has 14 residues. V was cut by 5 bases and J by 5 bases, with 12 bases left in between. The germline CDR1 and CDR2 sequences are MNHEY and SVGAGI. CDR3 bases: TGTGCCAGCAGTACCTCGGGTTTGACCGGGGAGCTGTTTTTT. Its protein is CASSTSGLTGELFF.

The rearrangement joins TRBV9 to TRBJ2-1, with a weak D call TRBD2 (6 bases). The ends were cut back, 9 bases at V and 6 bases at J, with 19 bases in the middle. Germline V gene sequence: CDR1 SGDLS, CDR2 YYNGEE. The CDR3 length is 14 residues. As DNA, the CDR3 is TGTGCCATTCCCGGGGCGCCCGGGAGCAATGAGCAGTTCTTC. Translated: CAIPGAPGSNEQFF.

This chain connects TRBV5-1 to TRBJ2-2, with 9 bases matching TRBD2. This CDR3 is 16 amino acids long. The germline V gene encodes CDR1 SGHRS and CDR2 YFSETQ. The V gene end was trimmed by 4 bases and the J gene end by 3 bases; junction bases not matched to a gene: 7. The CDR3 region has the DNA TGCGCCAGCAGCGTTAGCGGGGGCCGGGACACCGGGGAGCTGTTTTTT. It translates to CASSVSGGRDTGELFF.